Shown below are 11 T cell receptor beta chains from a single sample sequenced in a study of blood T cell repertoires in COVID-19. Profiled with immunoSEQ multiplex PCR; TCRdb holds only in-frame clones, not every one. Of 250,000 to 300,000 clones in the sample, 75% to 90% were seen once. The sequenced material came from PBMCs or T cells enriched from blood (not recorded which). The receptors were sampled from a man aged 35 to 55 who had recovered from COVID-19.

The rearrangement uses TRBV7-9 and TRBJ2-5, with 11 positions matching TRBD2. With 2 bases clipped from V and 2 bases from J, the junction kept 4 bases outside the gene matches. The V gene's germline CDR1 is SEHNR and CDR2 FQNEAQ (reference sequence). This CDR3 spans 16 amino acids. The CDR3 nucleotides are TGTGCCAGCAGCTTAACGACTAGCGGGGAGCAAGAGACCCAGTACTTC. The encoded protein is CASSLTTSGEQETQYF.

V usage is TRBV4-1 and J usage is TRBJ1-1; D gene ambiguous. Between the trimmed V and J ends, which lost 2 bases and 2 bases, there was a span of 3 bases. The CDR3 sequence is 12 residues long. Germline V gene lookup returns CDR1 MGHRA and CDR2 YSYEKL. CDR3 protein: CASSQTNTEAFF. DNA of the CDR3: TGCGCCAGCAGCCAAACTAACACTGAAGCTTTCTTT.

The CDR3 region is CASSSGTGYGEQFF. CDR3 sequence (DNA): TGTGCCAGCAGTTCCGGGACAGGGTATGGTGAGCAGTTCTTC. The chain links TRBV7-6 to TRBJ2-1, with 9 bases identical to TRBD1. CDR1 is SGHVS and CDR2 is FNYEAQ in the germline V gene. This CDR3 contains 14 residues. The trim removed 6 bases at V and 9 bases at J, leaving 9 bases unmatched.

This clone was picked up a small number of times. The chain uses TRBV9 and TRBJ2-7; maybe TRBD2 (6 bases). V was shortened by 3 bases and J by 0 bases, with 13 bases between the two germline ends. CDR3 size: 15 residues. CDR1 SGDLS and CDR2 YYNGEE come from the germline V gene. The CDR3 is CASSGGLMSSYEQYF. CDR3 nucleotides: TGTGCCAGCAGCGGGGGACTCATGAGCTCCTACGAGCAGTACTTC.

The chain links TRBV2 to TRBJ2-7; 8 bases match TRBD1. The CDR3 is 20 amino acids. The V gene's germline CDR1 is SNHLY and CDR2 FYNNEI. The ends lost 0 bases at V and 2 bases at J; junction bases unmatched: 18. CDR3: CASSEALQIIQGGPPYEQYF. CDR3 nucleotide sequence: TGTGCCAGCAGTGAAGCGCTTCAAATTATACAGGGGGGACCCCCCTACGAGCAGTACTTC.

The J gene is TRBJ1-6, the V gene TRBV18; weak D call: TRBD1 (5 bases). The CDR3 length is 16 residues. The V end lost 4 bases, the J end lost 9 bases, and 19 bases lay between the germline ends. CDR1 is KGHSH, CDR2 LQKENI, per germline. CDR3 in amino acids: CASSRGPALITSPLHF. In DNA, the CDR3 is TGTGCCAGCTCACGGGGCCCGGCGTTGATTACTTCACCCCTCCACTTT.

The sample holds one count of this clone. This chain uses TRBV19 with TRBJ1-4, with a tentative D call TRBD1 (5 bases). Germline V CDR1 and CDR2: LNHDA, SQIVND (reference sequence). The germline V and J ends were trimmed by 3 bases and 3 bases, with 11 bases remaining between them. The CDR3 loop spans 15 amino acids. The CDR3 region is CASSMLGEANEKLFF. The CDR3 coding sequence is TGTGCCAGTAGTATGTTGGGGGAGGCTAATGAAAAACTGTTTTTT.

This clone was counted once. The V gene is TRBV15, the J gene TRBJ2-7, with 7 positions matching TRBD2. The CDR3 has 16 residues. V was pared by 4 bases and J by 0 bases, with 9 bases of the junction left unmatched. Germline CDR1 reads LNHNV; CDR2 reads YYDKDF (reference sequence). CDR3 in amino acids: CATSTVLAGSSYEQYF. CDR3 in DNA: TGTGCCACCAGCACCGTATTAGCGGGCTCCTCCTACGAGCAGTACTTC.

This chain connects TRBV19 to TRBJ1-1; 8 bases match TRBD1. The CDR3 is 14 amino acids. V trimming: 5 bases; J trimming: 5 bases; junction bases outside the gene matches: 7. The germline V gene has CDR1 LNHDA and CDR2 SQIVND (reference sequence). This chain's CDR3 is CASSLQGVGTEAFF. The CDR3 nucleotides read TGTGCCAGTAGTCTACAGGGGGTAGGGACTGAAGCTTTCTTT.

The chain couples TRBV16 to TRBJ2-7; no reliable D call. CDR3 length: 13 residues. The germline V and J ends were trimmed by 0 bases and 3 bases, with 6 bases remaining between them. Germline-derived CDR1 and CDR2 are KGHSY and FQNENV. The DNA for the CDR3 is TGTGCCAGCAGCCAATCGAGGTACTACGAGCAGTACTTC. Protein: CASSQSRYYEQYF.

The chain is built from TRBV29-1 and TRBJ1-1; the D gene is possibly TRBD1 (6 bases). The CDR3 loop spans 15 amino acids. Germline V gene lookup returns CDR1 SQVTM and CDR2 ANQGSEA. V shed 3 bases and J shed 10 bases, with 24 bases lying between them. The CDR3, as DNA: TGCAGCGTTGACCACTCAGAAGTAACAGGGCAGCGAGCTTTCTTT. Amino acids: CSVDHSEVTGQRAFF. Full variable domain (rest looked up from reference TRBV29-1 and TRBJ1-1): SAVISQKPSRDICQRGTSLTIQCQVDSQVTMMFWYRQQPGQSLTLIATANQGSEATYESGFVIDKFPISRPNLTFSTLTVSNMSPEDSSIYLCSVDHSEVTGQRAFFGQGTRLTVV.